This TCR beta chain derives from a study of PD-1 blockade in mismatch repair-deficient tumors. The overall study: Patients had some twelve mismatch repair-deficient cancer types, all previously treated and progressing.

Regarding the study as a whole: Tumor-resident clones, often undetectable pretreatment in blood, expanded then contracted after pembrolizumab.

A remark on this clone: The antigen remains unidentified.

The CDR3 is 16 amino acids. Germline V gives CDR1 MGHRA, CDR2 YSYEKL. V gave up 0 bases and J gave up 3 bases, with 15 bases separating them. Assay: immunoSEQ multiplex PCR; the TCRdb copy retains only in-frame clones and omits some. The data show some 19,000 clones, with roughly four fifths seen just once and 1.4% to 1.5% held by the top ten. This chain links TRBV4-1 with TRBJ2-7; D is unresolved. This clonotype originated in an adult with mismatch repair-deficient cancer. The sample consisted of PBMCs, taken 52 weeks after starting pembrolizumab. The CDR3: CASSQEVVSSIYEQYF. The CDR3 DNA is TGCGCCAGCAGCCAAGAGGTCGTTAGCTCAATCTACGAGCAGTACTTC.